This entry features one T cell receptor (beta chain) sequence. This specimen belongs to a study of blood T cells in healthy people across ages. Sample-barcoded 5' priming and a J-beta primer mix drove a second PCR of roughly 6 to 12 cycles. TCRdb itself ran the 5' RACE reads through MiXCR, one entry per CDR3 protein. The profile shows some 940,000 distinct CDR3 sequences, about 27% of them singletons. Samples each had at least 5.5 micrograms of total RNA extracted. The CDR3 is 15 amino acids. The germline gives CDR1 MDHEN, CDR2 SYDVKM. Trimming stripped 2 bases from V and 7 bases from J, with 18 bases between. The same sample was also used in a study of T cells of mothers and their children.

This TCR derives from a woman aged 40 to 50 in good health. This chain joins TRBV28 and TRBJ2-7; D possibly matches TRBD1 or TRBD2 (5 bases each). The material sequenced was blood. CDR3 sequence (DNA): TGTGCCAGCAGTTTAAGGATTATTGGGGGTCATGAGCAGTACTTC. As protein: CASSLRIIGGHEQYF.